The rows below give T cell receptor beta chains drawn from one sample of a study of molecular identifiers for immune sequencing clone quantification. One entry per CDR3 protein, called by TCRdb with MiXCR from the PCR reads. In the table there are around 89,000 distinct CDR3 sequences, 15% to 20% of which are singletons. Sequenced: naive CD8+ T cells from blood, with Jurkat cell RNA spiked in. Receptors originate from a human donor in good health. Some libraries in this study had Jurkat cell RNA spiked in. Each CDR3 is given with its conserved first and last residue. The D gene is left open where the match is weak. For some rows the clone size is stated as once, few or many, or as a class when expanded; others skip it.

TRBV7-2	many	TRBJ2-7	-	TGTGCCAGCAGCTTAGGGAGCAACTCGTACGAGCAGTACTTC	CASSLGSNSYEQYF
TRBV20-1	many	TRBJ2-7	TRBD2	TGCAGTGCTAGAGATGCGGGACTAGCGGGGAGCTCCTACGAGCAGTACTTC	CSARDAGLAGSSYEQYF
TRBV6-5	-	TRBJ1-4	-	TGTGCCAGCAGTTTGACAGAAAATAATGAAAAACTGTTTTTT	CASSLTENNEKLFF
TRBV9	few	TRBJ2-7	TRBD2	TGTGCCAGCAGCGTAGATGTGGGGGGGAGCTCCTACGAGCAGTACTTC	CASSVDVGGSSYEQYF
TRBV4-2	many	TRBJ1-6	-	TGTGCCAGCAGCCAAGAAGGTGGAACCGGGACACTCTCCTATAATTCACCCCTCCACTTT	CASSQEGGTGTLSYNSPLHF
TRBV12-3/TRBV12-4	many	TRBJ1-5	-	TGTGCCAGCAGTTTAGCTAGGGGTGATCAGCCCCAGCATTTT	CASSLARGDQPQHF
TRBV7-9	many	TRBJ2-3	-	TGTGCCAGCAGCCCACCTAGTAGGGGAGATACGCAGTATTTT	CASSPPSRGDTQYF
TRBV9	many	TRBJ2-2	TRBD1	TGTGCCACCTCAGGGGGCCCGAGTACCGGGGAGCTGTTTTTT	CATSGGPSTGELFF
TRBV7-9	many	TRBJ2-1	-	TGTGCCAGCAGCCACCCGGGACACTCCTACAATGAGCAGTTCTTC	CASSHPGHSYNEQFF
TRBV7-9	few	TRBJ2-7	-	TGTGCCAGCATCAGGGAATCGGGTCAGGGACCCTACGAGCAGTACTTC	CASIRESGQGPYEQYF
TRBV11-2	many	TRBJ2-3	TRBD2	TGTGCCAGCAGCGGCCCCCCCCGGGGGGGGACAGATACGCAGTATTTT	CASSGPPRGGTDTQYF
TRBV13	many	TRBJ2-5	TRBD1	TGTGCCAGCAACTCGAGAGGGACAGCTCCCCAAGAGACCCAGTACTTC	CASNSRGTAPQETQYF
TRBV4-3	many	TRBJ1-2	-	TGCGCCAGCAGCCAAGAGGAGAGGGGCTATGGCTACACCTTC	CASSQEERGYGYTF
TRBV4-3	many	TRBJ2-4	-	TGCGCCAGCAGCCATGGCCGGGGCAAAAACATTCAGTACTTC	CASSHGRGKNIQYF
TRBV29-1	many	TRBJ1-2	-	TGCAGCGTTGGGGCCGCAGGGTATGGCTACACCTTC	CSVGAAGYGYTF
TRBV12-5	many	TRBJ2-2	-	TGTGCTAGTGGTTTGTATTTCCTAGACTCCTACACCGGGGAGCTGTTTTTT	CASGLYFLDSYTGELFF
TRBV27	many	TRBJ2-3	TRBD2	TGTGCCAGCAGTTTTGGACTAGCTTCAGATACGCAGTATTTT	CASSFGLASDTQYF
TRBV6-2/TRBV6-3	many	TRBJ1-1	-	TGTGCCAGCAGTTACTTCGTGAACACTGAAGCTTTCTTT	CASSYFVNTEAFF
TRBV30	many	TRBJ2-2	-	TGTGCCTGGAGTGTAATGGGGATCGGGGAGCTGTTTTTT	CAWSVMGIGELFF
TRBV5-6	few	TRBJ2-5	-	TGTGCCAGCAGCTTGGTAGGGTTCGGCCAGGAGACCCAGTACTTC	CASSLVGFGQETQYF
TRBV19	-	TRBJ2-7	-	TGTGCCAGTAGCGCAACAGGGCTGTGGGACGAGCAGTACTTC	CASSATGLWDEQYF
TRBV3-1	many	TRBJ1-1	-	TGTGCCAGCAGCCAAGGGACAGTCGGAGCTTTCTTT	CASSQGTVGAFF
TRBV7-9	many	TRBJ2-6	-	TGTGCCAGCAGCTTATCCGGGCAGGAAGGGGCCAACGTCCTGACTTTC	CASSLSGQEGANVLTF
TRBV10-3	many	TRBJ2-7	-	TGTGCCATCAGCCCGGGGAACGAGCAGTACTTC	CAISPGNEQYF
TRBV9	many	TRBJ2-7	TRBD2	TGTGCCAGCAGCGTAGAGGTAGCGGGAGTCTACGAGCAGTACTTC	CASSVEVAGVYEQYF
TRBV7-8	many	TRBJ1-3	TRBD1	TGTGCCAGCAGCTCCTACCGGGACAGGGGCAGGGGAGGAAACACCATATATTTT	CASSSYRDRGRGGNTIYF
TRBV28	many	TRBJ1-1	TRBD1	TGTGCCAGCAGTTTAGTACCGGGACAGGGCAGAACTGAAGCTTTCTTT	CASSLVPGQGRTEAFF
TRBV12-3/TRBV12-4	many	TRBJ1-4	TRBD1	TGTGCCAGCAGTTTACTCTTCGACAGGACAGGGGAATACAACATTGCAACTAATGAAAAACTGTTTTTT	CASSLLFDRTGEYNIATNEKLFF
TRBV12-3/TRBV12-4	-	TRBJ1-1	-	TGTGCCAGCAGCAGGGACCACACTGAAGCTTTCTTT	CASSRDHTEAFF
TRBV13	many	TRBJ2-7	TRBD2	TGTGCCAGCAGCTCCGGGCCGGGACTAGGATTGTACGAGCAGTACTTC	CASSSGPGLGLYEQYF
TRBV20-1	many	TRBJ2-1	-	TGCAGTGCAACCCTAGCGAGGAGCTCCTACAATGAGCAGTTCTTC	CSATLARSSYNEQFF
TRBV5-1	many	TRBJ1-1	-	TGCGCCAGTCGGGACGGAGCGTTGAACACTGAAGCTTTCTTT	CASRDGALNTEAFF
TRBV7-8	many	TRBJ2-1	TRBD1	TGTGCCAGCAGCACCCTGGGACAGAACAATGAGCAGTTCTTC	CASSTLGQNNEQFF
TRBV6-2/TRBV6-3	many	TRBJ2-3	-	TGTGCCAGCACTATGGAAGGTGTAGGCCCAGAAGATACGCAGTATTTT	CASTMEGVGPEDTQYF
TRBV28	many	TRBJ2-3	-	TGTGCCAGCAGTCCGCCGGGGCTAGCGTCTAGCACAGATACGCAGTATTTT	CASSPPGLASSTDTQYF
TRBV23-1	many	TRBJ2-3	-	TGCGCCAGCAGTCAGGGGACGGGGCAGGTCACAGATACGCAGTATTTT	CASSQGTGQVTDTQYF
TRBV7-9	many	TRBJ2-5	TRBD2	TGTGCCAGCAGCCCGGATGCGGGGGAGGCAGAGACCCAGTACTTC	CASSPDAGEAETQYF
TRBV7-9	many	TRBJ2-7	-	TGTGCCATCCTCCTACCGGGACCCCGCAGGGAGCAGTACTTC	CAILLPGPRREQYF
TRBV7-9	-	TRBJ1-5	TRBD1	TGTGCCAGCAGTCCGGGACAGGACATCCAGCCCCAGCATTTT	CASSPGQDIQPQHF